The 7 T cell receptor beta chains given below trace back to one sample, sequenced in a study of graft-versus-host responses after intestinal transplantation. No cognate antigen is known for these TCRs. Profiled with immunoSEQ multiplex PCR; TCRdb holds only in-frame clones, not every one. The table shows about 99,000 clones, with 85% to 95% occurring only once. The sample consisted of unstimulated CD8+ T cells sorted from spleen or lymph node cells, taken before transplant. These receptors originate from a human donor who was the organ donor for an intestinal transplant.

The count of this clone is one. CDR3 loop: CASSDRGSDTQYF. The CDR3 DNA reads as TGTGCCAGCAGCGACAGGGGGTCAGATACGCAGTATTTT. The gene calls are TRBV5-4 and TRBJ2-3; 9 nucleotides match TRBD1. The CDR3 loop spans 13 amino acids. With V trimmed by 4 bases and J by 4 bases, 1 base remained unmatched. The germline CDR1 and CDR2 sequences are SGHNT and YYREEE (reference sequence).

V and J are TRBV30 and TRBJ2-3, with 10 nucleotides matching TRBD2. With V trimmed by 2 bases and J by 0 bases, 8 bases remained unmatched. CDR3 length: 17 amino acids. Germline assignment: CDR1 GTSNPN and CDR2 SVGIG (reference sequence). In DNA form, the CDR3 reads TGTGCCTGGAGTACGGGACTAGCGATTACTAGCACAGATACGCAGTATTTT. As protein: CAWSTGLAITSTDTQYF.

The chain employs TRBV6-1 and TRBJ1-1; maybe TRBD1 (5 bases). From germline, CDR1 is MNHNS and CDR2 SASEGT. Trimming left V 2 bases short and J 3 bases short, with 13 bases between. The CDR3 has 15 residues. The CDR3 bases are TGTGCCAGCAGTGAATTGGGGCAGGAAGACACTGAAGCTTTCTTT. This encodes CASSELGQEDTEAFF.

The rearrangement joins TRBV5-1 to TRBJ2-3, with 7 bases fitting TRBD2. Trimming cost V 4 bases and J 3 bases; bases outside gene matches: 11. This CDR3 spans 16 amino acids. The germline gives CDR1 SGHRS, CDR2 YFSETQ. CDR3 DNA sequence: TGCGCCAGCAGCGCGGGGGACGGGTATTTAACAGATACGCAGTATTTT. Protein sequence: CASSAGDGYLTDTQYF.

The rearrangement uses TRBV28 and TRBJ2-3; no reliable D call. CDR1 and CDR2 (germline): MDHEN, SYDVKM. With 2 bases removed from V and 6 bases from J, the gap between germline ends came to 9 bases. The CDR3 sequence is 13 residues long. In DNA, the CDR3 is TGTGCCAGCAGTTTACTTCGTGCGGATACGCAGTATTTT. It encodes CASSLLRADTQYF.

The chain couples TRBV7-6 to TRBJ1-5; TRBD1 is a possible D gene (5 bases). Between the trimmed V and J ends, which lost 4 bases and 4 bases, there was a span of 11 bases. This CDR3 has 14 amino acids. Germline V gene data show CDR1 as SGHVS and CDR2 as FNYEAQ. DNA of the CDR3: TGTGCCAGCAGCTCCGGGGGAGGGAATCAGCCCCAGCATTTT. Its protein is CASSSGGGNQPQHF.

The rearrangement joins TRBV19 to TRBJ2-3; D is perhaps TRBD2 (5 bases). Germline lookup yields CDR1 LNHDA and CDR2 SQIVND (reference sequence). CDR3 length equals 11 residues. V was clipped by 5 bases and J by 11 bases, with 11 bases between them. The CDR3 DNA reads as TGTGCCAGTAGTCCAGGTGCGGGGCAGTATTTT. Protein sequence: CASSPGAGQYF.